These 21 T cell receptor beta chains originate from one sample sequenced in a study of blood T cell repertoires in COVID-19. Using immunoSEQ multiplex PCR, the repertoire was profiled, and TCRdb retains in-frame clones only, with some absent. The data show approximately 270,000 clones, approximately 89% seen once. Material for sequencing was peripheral blood. Receptors originate from a man aged 40-49 years with active or convalescent COVID-19.

This clone was seen only a few times. The chain has TRBV5-1 and TRBJ1-5; 8 nucleotides match TRBD1. The CDR3 consists of 15 residues. Germline V gene sequence: CDR1 SGHRS, CDR2 YFSETQ. The CDR3 bases are TGCGACGTGGCAGGGGGCCCCTATAGCAATCAGCCCCAGCATTTT. Its translation is CDVAGGPYSNQPQHF.

This chain links TRBV27 with TRBJ1-5; a possible D gene is TRBD1 (5 bases). This CDR3 spans 17 amino acids. Germline lookup yields CDR1 MNHEY and CDR2 SMNVEV (reference sequence). V lost 1 base and J lost 4, with 17 bases in between. CDR3 nucleotide sequence: TGTGCCAGCAGTTTATATCCCCCCAGGGTAGTTAATCAGCCCCAGCATTTT. This translates into CASSLYPPRVVNQPQHF.

This chain joins TRBV2 and TRBJ1-1; 7 nucleotides align to TRBD1. Germline trimming cut 8 bases from V and 1 base from J; bases unmatched to any gene: 7. CDR1 is SNHLY, CDR2 FYNNEI, per germline. The CDR3 spans 14 residues. CDR3 loop: CASDLQGRNTEAFF. CDR3 coding DNA: TGTGCCAGCGATTTACAGGGGAGGAACACTGAAGCTTTCTTT.

This sequence joins TRBV30 and TRBJ2-6, with 9 bases matching TRBD2. The CDR3 covers 16 residues. V trimming: 5 bases; J trimming: 7 bases; junction bases outside the gene matches: 12. Germline V gene data show CDR1 as GTSNPN and CDR2 as SVGIG (reference sequence). CDR3 protein: CAWRQGLGTSANVLTF. CDR3 nucleotides: TGTGCCTGGCGACAGGGTCTGGGGACTAGCGCCAACGTCCTGACTTTC.

This clone was counted between two and nine times. This chain connects TRBV6-5 to TRBJ1-4, with 8 bases fitting TRBD1. Germline values: CDR1 MNHEY, CDR2 SVGAGI. The CDR3 contains 15 residues. The junction had 14 bases not matched to a gene; V was cut back by 10 bases and J by 7 bases. The CDR3 nucleotides are TGTGCCACCAGGGGCTGGGGGACAGGTCGTGAAAAACTGTTTTTT. This encodes CATRGWGTGREKLFF.

The rearrangement joins TRBV29-1 to TRBJ2-7, with TRBD2 matching over 9 bases. CDR1 SQVTM and CDR2 ANQGSEA come from the germline V gene. The CDR3 totals 14 residues. After removal of 4 bases from V and 1 base from J, the junction contained 5 bases not matched to a gene. CDR3 region: CSVGGGRGSYEQYF. The CDR3 DNA reads TGCAGCGTTGGGGGCGGGAGGGGGTCCTACGAGCAGTACTTC.

J is TRBJ1-2 and V is TRBV24-1; D possibly corresponds to TRBD1 (6 bases). There are 13 residues in the CDR3. The V gene lost 2 bases and the J gene lost 10 bases, with 13 bases spanning the gap. CDR1 is KGHDR and CDR2 is SFDVKD in the germline V gene. The CDR3, as DNA: TGTGCCACCAGTGATTGGGGGGGCGCTGACTACACCTTC. Translating gives CATSDWGGADYTF.

This chain joins TRBV4-1 and TRBJ2-7; 7 bases agree with TRBD1. CDR3 length: 13 residues. The J segment lost 5 bases and the V segment lost 0 bases, leaving 1 base of the junction unmatched. Germline loops: CDR1 MGHRA, CDR2 YSYEKL. The CDR3: CASSQDDRDEQYF. CDR3 in DNA: TGCGCCAGCAGCCAAGACGACAGGGACGAGCAGTACTTC.

The rearrangement joins TRBV10-3 to TRBJ1-1, with unresolved D. The V end lost 6 bases, the J end lost 1 base, and 3 bases lay between the germline ends. The CDR3 spans 11 residues. Germline V gene lookup returns CDR1 ENHRY and CDR2 SYGVKD. CDR3 loop: CAIRANTEAFF. In DNA form, the CDR3 reads TGTGCCATCAGGGCGAACACTGAAGCTTTCTTT.

The rearrangement joins TRBV13 to TRBJ2-7, with 9 bases identical to TRBD1. The CDR3 consists of 15 residues. Germline V gives CDR1 PRHDT, CDR2 FYEKMQ (reference sequence). After removal of 5 bases from V and 4 bases from J, the junction contained 9 bases not matched to a gene. CDR3 DNA: TGTGCCAGCAGCACTTCCGGGACAGGGTTATACGAGCAGTACTTC. Its translation: CASSTSGTGLYEQYF.

V is TRBV6-5 and J is TRBJ1-1; a weak D match, TRBD1 (6 bases). Trimming shortened V by 2 bases and J by 7 bases, and 11 bases separated the two germline ends. CDR1 MNHEY and CDR2 SVGAGI come from the germline V gene. The CDR3 sequence is 13 residues long. CDR3 sequence reads: CASSYTDSSEAFF. CDR3 in DNA: TGTGCCAGCAGTTACACGGACAGCAGTGAAGCTTTCTTT.

The CDR3 here is CASSDARDYGYTF. CDR3 DNA sequence: TGTGCCAGCAGTGATGCACGGGATTATGGCTACACCTTC. This chain uses TRBV2 with TRBJ1-2; D gene ambiguous. Germline V lookup: CDR1 SNHLY, CDR2 FYNNEI. The CDR3 has 13 amino acids. Trimming left V 3 bases short and J 5 bases short, with 10 bases between.

V gene TRBV29-1 combines with J gene TRBJ1-2, with unresolved D. The germline V gene has CDR1 SQVTM and CDR2 ANQGSEA. Trimming removed 1 base at V and 4 bases at J, with 13 bases between. The CDR3 runs 14 residues. The CDR3 nucleotides read TGCAGCGTTGAAGTCCGGGGTTTCGGCTATGGCTACACCTTC. This codes for CSVEVRGFGYGYTF.

V and J are TRBV5-4 and TRBJ1-4, with TRBD1 identical over 7 bases. From germline, CDR1 is SGHNT and CDR2 YYREEE (reference sequence). The CDR3 has 15 amino acids. J lost 0 bases, V lost 4 bases, and 3 bases had no gene match. The CDR3 coding sequence is TGTGCCAGCAGCGCGGGACAGACAACTAATGAAAAACTGTTTTTT. Translation: CASSAGQTTNEKLFF.

The rearrangement joins TRBV19 to TRBJ1-4; TRBD1 matches 8 bases. The trim removed 10 bases at V and 7 bases at J, leaving 5 bases unmatched. CDR3 length: 12 residues. CDR1 and CDR2 from the germline V gene are LNHDA and SQIVND (reference sequence). The CDR3 DNA follows: TGTGCCACAGGGGGCCTTAGTGAAAAACTGTTTTTT. This gives the protein CATGGLSEKLFF.

CDR3 DNA: TGTGCCAGCAGCGTTAGCGGGATTATGACAGATACGCAGTATTTT. It codes for CASSVSGIMTDTQYF. V gene TRBV7-2 combines with J gene TRBJ2-3; 8 bases fit TRBD2. Germline assignment: CDR1 SGHTA and CDR2 FQGNSA. Unmatched junction bases numbered 7, after V lost 5 bases and J lost 3 bases. The CDR3 contains 15 residues.

This clone was detected once. This rearrangement joins TRBV18 to TRBJ1-3; tentative D call: TRBD1 (5 bases). The CDR3 is made up of 16 amino acids. Trimming cost V 1 base and J 4 bases, with 14 bases left between them. Germline V lookup: CDR1 KGHSH, CDR2 LQKENI. The CDR3 sequence is CASSPQRQQKGNTIYF. The CDR3 coding sequence is TGTGCCAGCTCACCACAAAGACAGCAGAAGGGAAACACCATATATTTT.

Ten or more counts support this clone. This chain connects TRBV19 to TRBJ2-1, with 7 nucleotides matching TRBD2. The junction had 13 bases not matched to a gene; V was cut back by 7 bases and J by 7 bases. Germline CDR1 and CDR2: LNHDA and SQIVND (reference sequence). The CDR3 consists of 15 residues. The CDR3 here is CASNNLAGVGNEQFF. The CDR3 DNA sequence: TGTGCCAGTAACAACCTGGCGGGGGTGGGGAATGAGCAGTTCTTC.

V usage is TRBV18 and J usage is TRBJ1-2; no reliable D call. The CDR3 runs 15 residues. Germline CDR1 and CDR2: KGHSH and LQKENI. Trimming pared 0 bases from V and 0 bases from J, leaving 8 bases between. The CDR3 sequence is CASSPPGVSNYGYTF. CDR3 in DNA: TGTGCCAGCTCACCACCCGGGGTATCTAACTATGGCTACACCTTC.

This clone has a handful of counts. The chain links TRBV29-1 to TRBJ1-1; TRBD1 matches 7 bases. The germline gives CDR1 SQVTM, CDR2 ANQGSEA. Trimming cost V 6 bases and J 0 bases; bases outside gene matches: 4. This CDR3 comprises 13 residues. CDR3: CSVGGQMNTEAFF. CDR3 DNA: TGCAGCGTGGGGGGACAGATGAACACTGAAGCTTTCTTT.

A word on this clone: Different DNA sequences within this sample yield the same CDR3. The V call is TRBV6-6, the J call TRBJ2-7; possible D gene TRBD2, 5 bases. Germline CDR1 is MNHNY and CDR2 is SVGAGI (reference sequence). Trimming stripped 2 bases from V and 6 bases from J, with 8 bases between. The CDR3 is 12 residues long. The CDR3 DNA follows: TGTGCCAGCAGTTACCCCGGAGGCGAGCAGTACTTC. It is translated as CASSYPGGEQYF.